Given below is one T cell receptor (beta chain) in context. Its antigen is as yet unknown. This entry comes from a study of T cells in Graves' hyperthyroidism and ophthalmopathy. Study-level points and caveats: Blood held most thyroid clonotypes expanded above 0.001 frequency. In validation, the model predicted ophthalmopathy. These predictions came a median approximately 6.5 months before onset.

With 3 bases clipped from V and 7 bases from J, the junction kept 4 bases outside the gene matches. Germline V CDR1 and CDR2: LGHDT, YNNKEL (reference sequence). The CDR3 is made up of 15 amino acids. Source material for PBMCs was about 10 ml fresh peripheral blood. Amplification of TCR beta CDR3 regions was performed using RNA transcripts as template. HTBI primers were employed in a first-round RT-PCR of the TCR CDR3. One entry per CDR3 protein, called by TCRdb with MiXCR from the multiplex PCR reads. The sample records around 500,000 distinct CDR3 sequences, roughly 14% being singletons. The source is a woman aged 18-29 years with Graves' hyperthyroidism. The chain links TRBV3-1 to TRBJ2-2; 11 bases are shared with TRBD1. Sequencing was performed on blood. The CDR3 region has the DNA TGTGCCAGCAGCCACTGGGACAGGGGGAGCGGGGAGCTGTTTTTT. Amino acid sequence: CASSHWDRGSGELFF.